The 5 T cell receptor beta chains below all came from one sample that was sequenced in a study of T cell responses to AZD1222 COVID-19 vaccine. Repertoires were generated with immunoSEQ multiplex PCR, while TCRdb's copy carries only in-frame clones and drops some. The repertoire includes approximately 150,000 clones, around 90% of them detected once, and about 1.5% sits in the top ten. This material consisted of peripheral blood, taken on day 0 of AZD1222 vaccination. Receptors were obtained from an adult in good health.

The rearrangement uses TRBV5-6 and TRBJ1-4; no definite D call. This CDR3 region has 16 residues. V dropped 0 bases and J dropped 5 bases, with 14 bases sitting between them. The germline V gene has CDR1 SGHDT and CDR2 YYEEEE. CDR3 loop: CASSLAEDGTNEKLFF. Here the CDR3 DNA reads TGTGCCAGCAGCTTGGCGGAGGACGGAACAAATGAAAAACTGTTTTTT.

This chain uses TRBV7-2 with TRBJ2-1, with D perhaps TRBD2 (6 bases). V lost 2 bases and J 0 bases, leaving 11 bases between the germline ends. Germline assignment: CDR1 SGHTA and CDR2 FQGNSA. The CDR3 extends over 16 amino acids. Here the CDR3 DNA reads TGTGCCAGCAGCTTATACGGGGGAGGCTCCTACAATGAGCAGTTCTTC. This sequence encodes CASSLYGGGSYNEQFF.

The J gene is TRBJ2-3, the V gene TRBV7-8; a weak D match, TRBD2 (6 bases). This CDR3 has 17 amino acids. The ends were cut back, 0 bases at V and 4 bases at J, with 17 bases in the middle. Germline CDR1 reads SGHVS; CDR2 reads FQNEAQ. The DNA for the CDR3 is TGTGCCAGCAGCTTAGCCGGGAGCCCGTCCCCATCAGATACGCAGTATTTT. It yields the protein CASSLAGSPSPSDTQYF.

The J gene is TRBJ1-1, the V gene TRBV30; D possibly corresponds to TRBD1 (5 bases). With 5 bases removed from V and 5 bases from J, the gap between germline ends came to 15 bases. Germline lookup yields CDR1 GTSNPN and CDR2 SVGIG (reference sequence). The CDR3 has 13 residues. The CDR3 nucleotides are TGTGCCTGGGGAGGGGAATTCAAGACTGAAGCTTTCTTT. Translating gives CAWGGEFKTEAFF.

This chain joins TRBV6-5 and TRBJ1-1; the D is unclear. Trimming cost V 6 bases and J 5 bases, with 13 bases left between them. The CDR3 totals 13 residues. Per germline, CDR1 MNHEY and CDR2 SVGAGI. CDR3 amino acids: CASSPGPGTEAFF. The DNA of the CDR3 is TGTGCCAGCAGCCCAGGTCCGGGGACTGAAGCTTTCTTT.